This entry describes one TCR beta chain. This sample stems from a study of cytomegalovirus exposure and HLA in healthy donors. This CDR3 comprises 15 residues. Germline values: CDR1 ENHRY, CDR2 SYGVKD. Trimming at V came to 8 bases and at J to 8 bases, leaving 8 bases not matched to a gene. This PCR relied on a set of 60 Vbeta primers and 13 Jbeta primers. This table comes from immunoSEQ multiplex PCR, and its TCRdb copy is limited to in-frame clones, with some not included. This sample has about 130,000 clones, with less than 85% found just once. The sequence came from a man between 18 and 35 years old in good health and CMV-seropositive. The source material was PBMCs. The genes are TRBV10-3 and TRBJ1-6, with 11 nucleotides matching TRBD1. The CDR3 spells CAIAPGQGDYSPLHF. The CDR3 DNA sequence: TGTGCCATCGCCCCGGGACAGGGGGATTATTCACCCCTCCACTTT.